The present TCR beta chain was sequenced within a study of blood T cell repertoires in COVID-19. Across the study: Acute and convalescent COVID-19 samples came from the United States, Italy and Spain. Nucleic acid was either cDNA or gDNA, and it came from T cells, B-cell-depleted T cells, or PBMCs.

The Seattle patients joined while their infection was active and were tracked longitudinally afterward. Sequenced by immunoSEQ multiplex PCR; TCRdb stores in-frame clones only, minus some. The table includes about 300,000 clones, around 85% detected once. The sequenced sample was peripheral blood. This TCR was sampled from a human donor with COVID-19, enrolled during active disease. The donor label of this sample is uncertain.

CDR3: CASSSTGEVRVGDQPQHF. Here the CDR3 DNA reads TGTGCCAGCAGTTCGACAGGGGAAGTTCGGGTCGGGGACCAGCCCCAGCATTTT. The chain employs TRBV27 and TRBJ1-5, with 8 bases lining up with TRBD1. The CDR3 consists of 18 residues. In germline, CDR1 is MNHEY, CDR2 SMNVEV (reference sequence). V shed 4 bases and J 7 bases; nucleotides not matched to a gene: 18.